This T cell receptor beta chain comes out of a study of blood T cell repertoires in COVID-19 (TCRdb year 2020). General notes on the study: The collaborator samples originated in the United States, Italy and Spain and spanned the acute and convalescent phases of COVID-19. Deeply sampled blood TCRbeta repertoires from subjects exposed to, actively infected with, or recovered from COVID-19 were included in the dataset. The material from the prospective study consisted of cDNA or gDNA derived from T cells, B-cell-depleted T cells, or PBMCs. Samples were obtained from the ongoing ImmuneRACE study (first 160 participants) and from 1,254 subjects provided by 6 global collaborators. Where available, HLA class I and class II types were taken from metadata supplied by the sample provider and were not determined by assay-based typing. The repertoires were released in a freely available public database intended as a resource for research on the immune response to SARS-CoV-2. Nearly every sample came with metadata listing a de-identified subject ID, COVID-19 status, age in years and sex.

A word on this clone: The antigen this receptor binds is unknown. Base qualities are missing; no much larger clone stands one base away.

Collaborating institutions collected whole blood in K2EDTA tubes following their own protocols. Collaborator samples were shipped for TCRbeta analysis as frozen whole blood, isolated PBMCs, or DNA extracted from either sample type. The investigation overall reported the following: Clinical and demographic metadata were provided uncurated, with the amount varying by source and participant.

CDR1 and CDR2 (LNHDA, SQIVND) derive from the germline V gene (reference sequence). Trimming at the junction amounts to 5 bases on V and 3 bases on J, and the germline ends lie 14 bases apart. Inclusive of the bounding cysteine and phenylalanine, the CDR3 is 15 residues long. Of the read, only the CDR3 DNA is kept; its 45 bases are in frame from base 1. The immunoSEQ Assay, a bias-controlled multiplex PCR, was used to amplify TCRbeta CDR3 regions from genomic DNA. The study's processing was this. Within the assay, amplification of reference gene primers was used to estimate how many nucleated cells each sample contained. Sequence reads were collapsed and filtered to measure the absolute abundance of every unique TCRbeta CDR3 rearrangement. Productive Simpson clonality was computed per sample as the square root of Simpson's diversity index over productive rearrangements. TCRdb retrieved this table from immuneACCESS and kept in-frame rearrangements only. Not all clones are present; in checked studies, unresolved V genes account for under half, and no reason is known for the remainder. V and J calls and clone size are copied from that table; D and trimming were computed from the DNA. A total of more than 50,000 clones appear in this sample, roughly 93% of them only once. The ten most abundant clones make up roughly 1.7% of the sample.

Material for sequencing was peripheral blood. In this chain, TRBV19 is recombined with TRBJ1-5; tentative D gene TRBD1, with 6 bases matching. The sequence was obtained from a human donor in a cohort sampled during active COVID-19. CDR3 region: CASSGGGGYNQPQHF. The sequence in DNA is TGTGCCAGTAGTGGGGGCGGCGGTTACAATCAGCCCCAGCATTTT.